The 24 T cell receptor beta chains listed next were all sequenced from one sample in a study of vaccination and CD4 T cells after COVID-19. These receptors' targets are unknown. Oncomine TCR Beta short-read sequencing was applied to DNA from cultured CD4+ T cells. TCRdb fed the PCR reads into MiXCR, producing one record per CDR3 protein. The sample includes 15,000 to 20,000 distinct CDR3 sequences, around 60% of them seen just once. Treatment denoted: roughly nine-day PBMC culture with coronavirus spike peptide pools or control peptides (ViraFEST assay). The sample comprised CD4+ T cells from blood, cultured in vitro. The receptors originated from a human donor who had recovered from COVID-19.

This clonotype was observed a single time. The rearrangement links TRBV23-1 to TRBJ2-2; 13 positions match TRBD2. TRBV23-1 is flagged as an ORF with uncertain function. The CDR3 is made up of 19 amino acids. Germline trimming cut 4 bases from V and 1 base from J; bases unmatched to any gene: 9. This CDR3 reads CASSRGGLAGDLNTGELFF. As DNA, the CDR3 is TGCGCCAGCAGTCGTGGTGGACTAGCGGGAGACCTGAACACCGGGGAGCTGTTTTTT.

The CDR3 DNA follows: TGTGCCAGCAGCTTTAACCAGGGGACCTACGAGCAGTACTTC. Translating gives CASSFNQGTYEQYF. J is TRBJ2-7 and V is TRBV7-6; D possibly corresponds to TRBD1 (6 bases). The CDR3 covers 14 residues. In germline, CDR1 is SGHVS, CDR2 FNYEAQ. The V end lost 3 bases, the J end lost 2 bases, and 11 bases lay between the germline ends.

The chain recombines TRBV7-9 with TRBJ1-2; D might be TRBD1 (6 bases). Germline V gene sequence: CDR1 SEHNR, CDR2 FQNEAQ (reference sequence). V lost 6 bases to trimming and J lost 4 bases, with 15 bases between them. The CDR3 covers 14 residues. Written as DNA, the CDR3 is TGTGCCAGCAGACACAGGGCCGGTGGCTATGGCTACACCTTC. Translation gives CASRHRAGGYGYTF.

The chain combines TRBV20-1 with TRBJ2-3, with 7 bases that match TRBD1. The CDR3 has 14 residues. V was clipped by 6 bases and J by 2 bases; unmatched bases: 8. In germline, CDR1 is DFQATT, CDR2 SNEGSKA (reference sequence). Written as DNA, the CDR3 is TGCAGTGCCGTTGGACAGGACCACACAGATACGCAGTATTTT. As protein: CSAVGQDHTDTQYF.

This rearrangement joins TRBV24-1 to TRBJ2-3; D is ambiguous. The CDR3 sequence is 14 residues long. Trimming pared 3 bases from V and 3 bases from J, leaving 9 bases between. CDR1 and CDR2 (germline): KGHDR, SFDVKD. Written as DNA, the CDR3 is TGTGCCACCAGTGATCTGGGCAGGACAGATACGCAGTATTTT. Protein: CATSDLGRTDTQYF.

This chain connects TRBV29-1 to TRBJ2-2, with 9 bases aligning to TRBD2. The CDR3 length is 14 residues. Per the germline V gene, CDR1 is SQVTM and CDR2 is ANQGSEA. V lost 5 bases and J lost 10; bases outside the gene matches: 11. Written as DNA, the CDR3 is TGCAGCGTTACCGCGGCGGGAGGGGCCGAGGAGCTGTTTTTT. Its translation: CSVTAAGGAEELFF.

V gene TRBV6-2 or TRBV6-3 combines with J gene TRBJ1-1, with D perhaps matching TRBD1 (6 bases). Trimming shortened V by 5 bases and J by 7 bases, and 11 bases separated the two germline ends. CDR1 is MNHEY and CDR2 is SVGEGT in the germline V gene. The CDR3 has 12 residues. Here the CDR3 DNA reads TGTGCCAGCAGTCCGCGGACAGTTGAAGCTTTCTTT. Translation gives CASSPRTVEAFF.

V gene TRBV7-8 combines with J gene TRBJ1-4; possibly TRBD1 for D (6 bases). The CDR3 is 14 residues long. The V and J ends lost 5 bases and 10 bases respectively, with 17 bases between them. Germline V gene sequence: CDR1 SGHVS, CDR2 FQNEAQ. CDR3 in amino acids: CASSPTGTRGKLFF. The CDR3 DNA follows: TGTGCCAGCAGCCCTACAGGGACGAGGGGAAAACTGTTTTTT.

The gene calls are TRBV6-2 or TRBV6-3 and TRBJ2-5; TRBD2 might be the D (5 bases). The length of the CDR3 is 13 residues. V was trimmed by 6 bases and J by 4 bases, leaving 12 bases between them. The germline CDR1 and CDR2 sequences are MNHEY and SVGEGT. The CDR3 protein is CASRKTMGETQYF. The DNA of the CDR3 is TGTGCCAGCAGAAAGACTATGGGAGAGACCCAGTACTTC.

As to this clonotype: At one end, the junction sequence differs from germline, possibly due to a read error. This sequence joins TRBV24-1 and TRBJ1-2; TRBD1 aligns across 9 bases. This CDR3 has 14 residues. From germline, CDR1 is KGHDR and CDR2 SFDVKD. CDR3 nucleotides: TGTGCCACCAGTGTTGTGGGACAGGGCTATGGCTGCACCTTC. It codes for CATSVVGQGYGCTF.

The gene calls are TRBV19 and TRBJ1-1, with a weak D call TRBD1 (6 bases). CDR1 LNHDA and CDR2 SQIVND come from the germline V gene (reference sequence). The CDR3 covers 14 residues. V was trimmed by 7 bases and J by 1 base, leaving 13 bases between them. For the CDR3, the DNA is TGTGCCAGTACCTCAGTAGGGGGGAACACTGAAGCTTTCTTT. It specifies CASTSVGGNTEAFF.

The sample holds a few counts of this clonotype. The genes are TRBV12-3 or TRBV12-4 and TRBJ1-1; D not certain. There are 14 residues in the CDR3. The V end was cut by 7 bases, the J end by 5 bases, with 17 bases between. The CDR3 sequence: CASTSSMSGTEAFF. CDR3 nucleotide sequence: TGTGCCAGCACTTCTTCCATGAGTGGAACTGAAGCTTTCTTT.

The gene calls are TRBV30 and TRBJ1-1; 9 bases are shared with TRBD1. Germline CDR1 is GTSNPN and CDR2 is SVGIG (reference sequence). The CDR3 has 13 residues. V lost 3 bases, J lost 3 bases, and 2 bases stayed unmatched. The CDR3 is CAWSRQGDTEAFF. CDR3 nucleotides: TGTGCCTGGAGCCGACAGGGGGACACTGAAGCTTTCTTT.

The chain has TRBV6-1 and TRBJ1-6; 9 positions match TRBD1. The length of the CDR3 is 15 residues. Per the germline V gene, CDR1 is MNHNS and CDR2 is SASEGT. J was trimmed by 7 bases and V by 6 bases; bases with no gene match: 7. The DNA for the CDR3 is TGTGCCAGCAGCATACAGGGGGCGTTCAATTCACCCCTCCACTTT. Protein: CASSIQGAFNSPLHF.

V gene TRBV5-1 combines with J gene TRBJ1-1; the match to TRBD1 covers 8 bases. Germline V CDR1 and CDR2: SGHRS, YFSETQ. V lost 4 bases and J lost 8; bases outside the gene matches: 10. The CDR3 has 14 amino acids. CDR3 nucleotides: TGCGCCAGCAGCCTAGGGACAGGTGTCGGGGAAGCTTTCTTT. Translation gives CASSLGTGVGEAFF.

This clonotype is a singleton in its sample. The V and J genes are TRBV3-1 and TRBJ1-6; tentatively, D is TRBD1 (5 bases). The germline V and J ends were trimmed by 2 bases and 7 bases, with 15 bases remaining between them. The CDR3 is 16 residues long. The germline CDR1 and CDR2 sequences are LGHDT and YNNKEL (reference sequence). The CDR3 DNA follows: TGTGCCAGCAGCCAACTCGGAGGGGACGGCAATTCACCCCTCCACTTT. This sequence encodes CASSQLGGDGNSPLHF.

This chain uses TRBV15 with TRBJ1-2; D not resolved. CDR1 and CDR2 from the germline V gene are LNHNV and YYDKDF (reference sequence). With 5 bases removed from V and 5 bases from J, the gap between germline ends came to 6 bases. There are 11 residues in the CDR3. The CDR3 region has the DNA TGTGCCACCAGCGGAGGATATGGCTACACCTTC. The encoded protein is CATSGGYGYTF.

The chain's CDR3 is CASSFESGSQETQYF. The CDR3 nucleotides read TGTGCCAGCAGCTTTGAGAGCGGTTCCCAAGAGACCCAGTACTTC. The chain combines TRBV7-6 with TRBJ2-5; tentatively, D is TRBD2 (5 bases). V lost 3 bases and J 1 base, leaving 12 bases between the germline ends. The CDR3 loop spans 15 amino acids. The germline CDR1 and CDR2 sequences are SGHVS and FNYEAQ.

In this sample, this clonotype turned up a few times. This chain uses TRBV10-3 with TRBJ1-5, with D unclear. CDR3 length equals 13 residues. Per the germline V gene, CDR1 is ENHRY and CDR2 is SYGVKD. The V gene lost 6 bases and the J gene lost 5 bases, with 11 bases spanning the gap. The DNA of the CDR3 is TGTGCCATCAGGGTAGATAGTGATCAGCCCCAGCATTTT. Amino acid sequence: CAIRVDSDQPQHF.

The chain uses TRBV11-3 and TRBJ1-1; weak D call: TRBD1 (5 bases). Between the trimmed V and J ends, which lost 6 bases and 5 bases, there was a span of 16 bases. This CDR3 contains 14 residues. CDR1 SGHNT and CDR2 YENEEA come from the germline V gene. The CDR3 reads CASSPKTGGTEAFF. For the CDR3, the DNA is TGTGCCAGCAGTCCAAAGACGGGGGGGACTGAAGCTTTCTTT.

This clonotype was counted a few times. This CDR3 is CASSFLTGTTEAFF. In DNA form, the CDR3 reads TGTGCCAGCAGTTTTCTTACAGGGACGACTGAAGCTTTCTTT. The V and J genes are TRBV27 and TRBJ1-1; TRBD1 is a possible D gene (6 bases). The CDR3 contains 14 residues. Germline lookup yields CDR1 MNHEY and CDR2 SMNVEV (reference sequence). V was pared by 3 bases and J by 5 bases, with 13 bases between.

The rearrangement links TRBV30 to TRBJ2-6; tentatively, D is TRBD1 (5 bases). The V and J ends lost 0 bases and 2 bases respectively, with 14 bases between them. The CDR3 extends over 17 amino acids. Per germline, CDR1 GTSNPN and CDR2 SVGIG (reference sequence). The CDR3 protein is CAWSVSRLGAGANVLTF. CDR3 sequence (DNA): TGTGCCTGGAGTGTATCTAGGCTAGGGGCTGGGGCCAACGTCCTGACTTTC.

This chain links TRBV19 with TRBJ1-1; D is undetermined. The CDR3 is made up of 13 amino acids. V was clipped by 3 bases and J by 4 bases, with 9 bases between them. Germline V gene data show CDR1 as LNHDA and CDR2 as SQIVND (reference sequence). The CDR3 sequence is CASSIRGSTEAFF. CDR3 bases: TGTGCCAGTAGTATTCGCGGGAGCACTGAAGCTTTCTTT.

The V gene is TRBV7-3, the J gene TRBJ2-7; D unresolved. Trimming took 5 bases from V and 0 from J, leaving 17 bases between them. Germline assignment: CDR1 SGHTA and CDR2 FQGTGA. The CDR3 consists of 16 residues. The CDR3: CASSPFSAVSSYEQYF. In nucleotides, the CDR3 is TGTGCCAGCAGCCCTTTCAGTGCCGTAAGCTCCTACGAGCAGTACTTC.